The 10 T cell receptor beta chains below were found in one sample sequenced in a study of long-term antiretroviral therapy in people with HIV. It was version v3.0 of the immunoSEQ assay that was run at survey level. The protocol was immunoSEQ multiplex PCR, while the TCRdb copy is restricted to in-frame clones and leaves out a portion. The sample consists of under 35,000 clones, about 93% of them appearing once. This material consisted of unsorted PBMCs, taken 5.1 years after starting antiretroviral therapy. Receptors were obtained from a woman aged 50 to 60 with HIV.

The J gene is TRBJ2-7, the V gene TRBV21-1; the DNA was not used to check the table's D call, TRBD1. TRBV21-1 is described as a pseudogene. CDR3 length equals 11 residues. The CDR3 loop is CASRQRGDRGF. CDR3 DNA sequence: TGTGCCAGCAGGCAGAGGGGGGACAGGGGCTTC.

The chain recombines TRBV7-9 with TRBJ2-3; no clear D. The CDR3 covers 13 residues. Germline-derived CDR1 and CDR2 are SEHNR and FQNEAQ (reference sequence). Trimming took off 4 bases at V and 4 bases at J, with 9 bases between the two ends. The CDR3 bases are TGTGCCAGCAGCTCTAGGGTGGCAGATACGCAGTATTTT. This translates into CASSSRVADTQYF.

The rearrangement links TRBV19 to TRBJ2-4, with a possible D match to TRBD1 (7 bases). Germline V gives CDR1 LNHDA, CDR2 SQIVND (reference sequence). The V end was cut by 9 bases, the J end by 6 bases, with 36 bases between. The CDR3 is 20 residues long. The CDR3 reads CASSHRGLRGSGIGANIQYF. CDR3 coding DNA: TGTGCCAGCTCACACAGGGGCCTTCGGGGTAGCGGTATTGGGGCAAACATTCAGTACTTC. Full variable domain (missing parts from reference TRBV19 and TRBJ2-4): DGGITQSPKYLFRKEGQNVTLSCEQNLNHDAMYWYRQDPGQGLRLIYYSQIVNDFQKGDIAEGYSVSREKKESFPLTVTSAQKNPTAFYLCASSHRGLRGSGIGANIQYFGAGTRLSVL.

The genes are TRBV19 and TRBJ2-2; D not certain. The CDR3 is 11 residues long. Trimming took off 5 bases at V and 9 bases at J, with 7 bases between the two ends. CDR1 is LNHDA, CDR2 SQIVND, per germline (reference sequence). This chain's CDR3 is CASSLGRELFF. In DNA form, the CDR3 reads TGTGCCAGTAGTTTAGGTCGGGAGCTGTTTTTT.

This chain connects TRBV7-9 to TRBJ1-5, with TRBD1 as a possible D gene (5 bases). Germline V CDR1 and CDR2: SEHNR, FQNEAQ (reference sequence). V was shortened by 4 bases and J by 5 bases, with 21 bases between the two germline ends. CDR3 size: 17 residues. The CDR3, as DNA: TGTGCCAGCAGCTCCGACGAAGGGACGGCAGGCGATCAGCCCCAGCATTTT. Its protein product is CASSSDEGTAGDQPQHF.

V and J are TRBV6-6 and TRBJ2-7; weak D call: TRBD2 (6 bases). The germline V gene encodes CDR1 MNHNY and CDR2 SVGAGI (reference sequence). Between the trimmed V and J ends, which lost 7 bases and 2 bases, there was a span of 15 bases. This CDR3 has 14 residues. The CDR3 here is CASTAGGTTYEQYF. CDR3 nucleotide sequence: TGTGCCAGCACCGCCGGGGGAACCACCTACGAGCAGTACTTC.

DNA for the CDR3: TGCACCGTACTAGCGGGGCCTTCCTACGAGCAGTACTTC. Protein product: CTVLAGPSYEQYF. This sequence joins TRBV29-1 and TRBJ2-7; 10 bases map to TRBD2. CDR3 size: 13 residues. CDR1 and CDR2 (germline): SQVTM, ANQGSEA.

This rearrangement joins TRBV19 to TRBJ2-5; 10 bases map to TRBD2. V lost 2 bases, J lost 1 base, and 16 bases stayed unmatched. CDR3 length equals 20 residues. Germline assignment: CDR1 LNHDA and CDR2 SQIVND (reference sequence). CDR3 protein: CASSITLPGASGGLQETQYF. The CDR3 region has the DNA TGTGCCAGTAGTATAACCCTACCGGGGGCTAGCGGGGGCCTCCAAGAGACCCAGTACTTC.

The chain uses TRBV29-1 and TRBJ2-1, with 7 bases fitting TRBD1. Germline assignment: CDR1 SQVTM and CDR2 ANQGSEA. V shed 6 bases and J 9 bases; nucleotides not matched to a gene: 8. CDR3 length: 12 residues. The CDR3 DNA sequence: TGCAGCGTGTCTACAGGGGCCGGTGAGCAGTTCTTC. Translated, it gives CSVSTGAGEQFF.

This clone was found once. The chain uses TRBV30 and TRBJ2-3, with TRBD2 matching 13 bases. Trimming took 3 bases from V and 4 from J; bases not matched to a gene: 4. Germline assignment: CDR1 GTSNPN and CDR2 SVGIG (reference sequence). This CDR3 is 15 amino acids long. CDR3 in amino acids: CAWRDGLAGADTQYF. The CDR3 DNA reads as TGTGCCTGGAGAGACGGACTAGCGGGGGCAGATACGCAGTATTTT.